These 10 T cell receptor beta chains were all obtained from the same sample, sequenced in a study of blood T cell repertoires in COVID-19. Only in-frame clones appear in the TCRdb table, and some are missing; sequencing was by immunoSEQ multiplex PCR. The sample lists 110,000 or so clones; about 88% were seen once. The sequenced material came from peripheral blood. Source of these receptors: a woman aged 65 to 85 who had recovered from COVID-19.

The V and J genes are TRBV2 and TRBJ1-3, with 8 bases lining up with TRBD1. The CDR3 spans 15 residues. The germline V gene has CDR1 SNHLY and CDR2 FYNNEI. Germline trimming cut 7 bases from V and 3 bases from J; bases unmatched to any gene: 8. The CDR3 reads CASTADRGRGNTIYF. CDR3 coding DNA: TGTGCCAGCACCGCCGACAGGGGCCGTGGAAACACCATATATTTT.

V is TRBV4-1 and J is TRBJ2-5; 11 bases fit TRBD2. V shed 2 bases and J 5 bases; nucleotides not matched to a gene: 10. The CDR3 has 17 amino acids. The germline V gene encodes CDR1 MGHRA and CDR2 YSYEKL. CDR3 amino acids: CASSQSPPTSGSETQYF. Written as DNA, the CDR3 is TGCGCCAGCAGCCAAAGTCCCCCTACTAGCGGGAGTGAGACCCAGTACTTC.

The rearrangement links TRBV18 to TRBJ1-2, with TRBD1 matching over 7 bases. Trimming removed 3 bases from V and 0 bases from J; junction bases left unmatched: 13. Per the germline V gene, CDR1 is KGHSH and CDR2 is LQKENI. CDR3 size: 18 residues. CDR3 coding DNA: TGTGCCAGCTCACCCTCGTCGGGTCCGACAGGGCCTAACTATGGCTACACCTTC. Amino acid sequence: CASSPSSGPTGPNYGYTF.

This chain links TRBV3-1 (or the pseudogene TRBV3-2) with TRBJ2-7; possible D gene TRBD2, 6 bases. This CDR3 has 12 amino acids. Trimming cost V 8 bases and J 7 bases, with 15 bases left between them. Germline CDR1 LGHDT, CDR2 YNNKEL (reference sequence). As DNA, the CDR3 is TGTGCCAGCCGGAGGGCCCTAGGGGAGCAGTACTTC. Encoded protein: CASRRALGEQYF.

The chain links TRBV18 to TRBJ2-7, with 8 bases lining up with TRBD2. CDR3 size: 15 residues. The trim removed 2 bases at V and 2 bases at J, leaving 5 bases unmatched. Germline CDR1 KGHSH, CDR2 LQKENI. The CDR3 coding sequence is TGTGCCAGCTCACCATCCGGGACTAGACCCTACGAGCAGTACTTC. Amino acid sequence: CASSPSGTRPYEQYF.

The genes are TRBV13 and TRBJ2-7, with 9 bases identical to TRBD1. Trimming at V came to 3 bases and at J to 5 bases, leaving 2 bases not matched to a gene. Germline CDR1 is PRHDT and CDR2 is FYEKMQ (reference sequence). This CDR3 contains 13 residues. The CDR3 here is CASSFDRGDEQYF. In nucleotides, the CDR3 is TGTGCCAGCAGCTTTGACAGGGGGGACGAGCAGTACTTC.

The CDR3 spells CASSLRTSGYTDTQYF. The CDR3, as DNA: TGCGCCAGCAGCCTCCGGACTAGCGGGTACACAGATACGCAGTATTTT. This sequence joins TRBV5-1 and TRBJ2-3, with 11 bases matching TRBD2. V trimming: 4 bases; J trimming: 2 bases; junction bases outside the gene matches: 6. CDR3 length equals 16 residues. CDR1 and CDR2 from the germline V gene are SGHRS and YFSETQ.

V and J are TRBV9 and TRBJ2-5; D is perhaps TRBD2 (6 bases). Germline CDR1 and CDR2: SGDLS and YYNGEE. Trimming removed 0 bases from V and 5 bases from J, with 17 bases in between. The CDR3 covers 16 residues. CDR3 bases: TGTGCCAGCAGCGTAGGCGGGGCAGGGACGGGGGAGACCCAGTACTTC. Translation gives CASSVGGAGTGETQYF. The full variable domain, rest sourced from reference TRBV9 and TRBJ2-5, is DSGVTQTPKHLITATGQRVTLRCSPRSGDLSVYWYQQSLDQGLQFLIQYYNGEERAKGNILERFSAQQFPDLHSELNLSSLELGDSALYFCASSVGGAGTGETQYFGPGTRLLVL.

The V gene is TRBV28, the J gene TRBJ1-4; TRBD1 aligns across 7 bases. Germline values: CDR1 MDHEN, CDR2 SYDVKM. This CDR3 is 16 amino acids long. The ends lost 1 base at V and 4 bases at J; junction bases unmatched: 6. The CDR3 reads CASSLLGRQGNEKLFF. In DNA form, the CDR3 reads TGTGCCAGCAGTTTATTGGGTCGACAGGGTAATGAAAAACTGTTTTTT.

The sample holds a few counts of this clone. V and J are TRBV14 and TRBJ2-3, with 12 bases matching TRBD2. Germline CDR1 and CDR2: SGHDN and FVKESK. The length of the CDR3 is 19 residues. V was clipped by 0 bases and J by 0 bases; unmatched bases: 7. The CDR3 reads CASSQDGTSGQPSTDTQYF. The CDR3 coding sequence is TGTGCCAGCAGCCAAGATGGGACTAGCGGGCAGCCTAGCACAGATACGCAGTATTTT.